This passage covers 15 T cell receptor beta chains from one sample sequenced in a study of blood T cells in healthy people across ages (dated by TCRdb to about 2015). Receptors were amplified or captured by 5' RACE. These reads were obtained on an Illumina HiSeq 2500. A second roughly 7 to 11 cycle PCR used a sample-barcoded 5' primer and a J-beta primer mix. TCRdb reworked the public reads: Q25 trimming with fastp, MiXCR clone assembly, productive beta chains retained. Duplicate CDR3 protein sequences are folded into a single record with the most common DNA and genes. The sample table records around 700,000 distinct CDR3 sequences; just under 25% of these occur just once. The top ten clonotypes cover 8% to 10% of the sample. This sample was shared with a second study, whose subject was T cells of mothers and their children.

The sequencing input was blood. These receptors came from a boy under 18 in good health.

This clonotype was counted ten times or more. This chain connects TRBV12-3 or TRBV12-4 to TRBJ2-7; no clear D gene. V lost 1 base and J 3 bases, leaving 4 bases between the germline ends. The length of the CDR3 is 12 residues. CDR3 residues: CASSLGLYEQYF. DNA for the CDR3: TGTGCCAGCAGTTTAGGCCTCTACGAGCAGTACTTC.

This clonotype has more than one count but fewer than ten. This rearrangement joins TRBV24-1 to TRBJ2-3, with 14 nucleotides matching TRBD2. In germline, CDR1 is KGHDR, CDR2 SFDVKD. V lost 7 bases to trimming and J lost 1 base; unmatched junction nucleotides: 6. The CDR3 runs 17 residues. The CDR3 spells CATRGLAGEVGTDTQYF. Here the CDR3 DNA reads TGTGCCACCAGGGGACTAGCGGGAGAAGTGGGCACAGATACGCAGTATTTT.

This clonotype was seen a few times. This chain uses TRBV12-3 or TRBV12-4 with TRBJ2-4; 10 nucleotides align to TRBD1. V lost 7 bases, J lost 7 bases, and 10 bases stayed unmatched. This CDR3 has 15 residues. The CDR3 spells CASTGQGGLPNIQYF. CDR3 DNA: TGTGCCAGCACCGGACAGGGGGGACTTCCCAACATTCAGTACTTC.

The sample holds a few counts of this clonotype. V gene TRBV29-1 combines with J gene TRBJ2-7, with 12 bases that match TRBD2. V was pared by 5 bases and J by 2 bases, with 4 bases of the junction left unmatched. This CDR3 has 14 residues. CDR1 and CDR2 (germline): SQVTM, ANQGSEA. The CDR3 sequence: CSVLAGGPTYEQYF. DNA for the CDR3: TGCAGCGTTCTAGCGGGGGGGCCCACCTACGAGCAGTACTTC.

This clonotype was picked up a small number of times. V and J are TRBV20-1 and TRBJ2-5, with D unclear. This CDR3 is 13 amino acids long. CDR1 DFQATT and CDR2 SNEGSKA come from the germline V gene (reference sequence). Trimming removed 2 bases from V and 1 base from J, with 8 bases in between. The CDR3 DNA is TGCAGTGCTAGATACACAGCCCAAGAGACCCAGTACTTC. Amino acid sequence: CSARYTAQETQYF.

There are a few counts of this clonotype. The chain combines TRBV7-2 with TRBJ1-6; D unclear. The CDR3 loop spans 15 amino acids. Trimming shortened V by 7 bases and J by 0 bases, and 10 bases separated the two germline ends. Germline assignment: CDR1 SGHTA and CDR2 FQGNSA. CDR3 in amino acids: CASTTRSSYNSPLHF. The CDR3 DNA follows: TGTGCCAGCACGACAAGGAGCTCCTATAATTCACCCCTCCACTTT.

This clonotype was seen many times. The chain combines TRBV2 with TRBJ2-5; D is unclear. The CDR3 covers 12 residues. Per the germline V gene, CDR1 is SNHLY and CDR2 is FYNNEI. V was pared by 7 bases and J by 0 bases, with 6 bases between. CDR3 sequence: CASKTDQETQYF. The CDR3 DNA reads TGTGCCAGCAAGACGGACCAAGAGACCCAGTACTTC.

Ten or more counts support this clonotype. The chain is built from TRBV29-1 and TRBJ2-5, with 10 bases matching TRBD1. Germline CDR1 and CDR2: SQVTM and ANQGSEA. The V and J ends lost 5 bases and 7 bases, in that order; junction bases with no gene match: 4. The CDR3 length is 12 residues. CDR3: CSVPGQGGTQYF. Here the CDR3 DNA reads TGCAGCGTTCCAGGACAGGGGGGGACCCAGTACTTC.

Comments on this clonotype: An end of the junction does not agree with germline; a read error may underlie this. The V gene is TRBV11-2, the J gene TRBJ2-5; D ambiguous. This CDR3 has 12 amino acids. In germline, CDR1 is SGHAT, CDR2 FQNNGV. The CDR3 DNA is TGTGCCGGCAGCTATGGGCTCGAGACCCAGTACTTC. It specifies CAGSYGLETQYF.

Only a few counts were recorded for this clonotype. The chain is built from TRBV5-1 and TRBJ1-1; 10 bases are a match to TRBD1. Looked up from germline, CDR1 is SGHRS and CDR2 is YFSETQ. This CDR3 spans 14 amino acids. V shed 4 bases and J 4 bases; nucleotides not matched to a gene: 4. Here the CDR3 reads CASSTGTGVTEAFF. DNA of the CDR3: TGCGCCAGCAGCACCGGGACAGGGGTCACTGAAGCTTTCTTT.

The rearrangement uses TRBV10-3 and TRBJ2-7; the D gene is possibly TRBD2 (5 bases). CDR1 is ENHRY and CDR2 is SYGVKD in the germline V gene. V shed 4 bases and J shed 4 bases, with 17 bases lying between them. The CDR3 spans 15 residues. CDR3 nucleotide sequence: TGTGCCATCAGTGCAGAGGGCCCCCCGGGGTACGAGCAGTACTTC. As protein: CAISAEGPPGYEQYF.

This clonotype was recorded a few times. This rearrangement joins TRBV5-1 to TRBJ2-4, with 12 bases matching TRBD2. Germline assignment: CDR1 SGHRS and CDR2 YFSETQ. This CDR3 is 17 amino acids long. The junction had 14 bases not matched to a gene; V was cut back by 4 bases and J by 9 bases. CDR3: CASSNGTSGSRVSIQYF. In DNA form, the CDR3 reads TGCGCCAGCAGCAACGGGACTAGCGGGTCGCGAGTTAGCATTCAGTACTTC.

The chain is built from TRBV11-2 and TRBJ2-1; D not resolved. The V gene's germline CDR1 is SGHAT and CDR2 FQNNGV. The CDR3 covers 11 residues. Trimming left V 7 bases short and J 12 bases short, with 13 bases between. Here the CDR3 DNA reads TGTGCCAGCACTTCAGGATCACGGCAGTTCTTC. Translated, it gives CASTSGSRQFF.

This clonotype was counted once. The CDR3 here is CASSPTSVRTEQFF. CDR3 nucleotide sequence: TGTGCCAGCAGCCCGACTAGCGTTCGTACGGAGCAGTTCTTC. The chain uses TRBV11-2 and TRBJ2-1; TRBD2 aligns across 8 bases. The CDR3 runs 14 residues. Trimming removed 5 bases from V and 10 bases from J; junction bases left unmatched: 10. Germline-derived CDR1 and CDR2 are SGHAT and FQNNGV.

This clonotype was counted between two and nine times. This rearrangement joins TRBV10-3 to TRBJ2-1, with TRBD2 matching over 7 bases. Germline trimming cut 3 bases from V and 3 bases from J; bases unmatched to any gene: 5. Per the germline V gene, CDR1 is ENHRY and CDR2 is SYGVKD. This CDR3 is built from 15 residues. This chain's CDR3 is CAISDYQRGYNEQFF. The DNA of the CDR3 is TGTGCCATCAGTGACTACCAGCGGGGCTACAATGAGCAGTTCTTC.